This passage covers 17 T cell receptor beta chains from one sample sequenced in a study of CD8 T cells in ankylosing spondylitis. MiXCR, run by TCRdb on the 5' RACE reads, gives a single entry per CDR3 protein. The sample has around 280,000 distinct CDR3 sequences; around 20% are singletons. The sample consisted of blood, either unsorted or a sorted T cell fraction (not recorded which). All receptors derive from a male donor with ankylosing spondylitis or in good health (not recorded which).

A few counts support this clonotype. The gene calls are TRBV20-1 and TRBJ1-2, with D unresolved. The germline V gene has CDR1 DFQATT and CDR2 SNEGSKA (reference sequence). The CDR3 has 10 amino acids. The CDR3 here is CGSANYGYTF. For the CDR3, the DNA is TGCGGGTCCGCTAACTATGGCTACACCTTC.

This clonotype turned up a few times. The J gene is TRBJ1-3, the V gene TRBV28; D remains unclear. The CDR3 has 18 amino acids. V was clipped by 2 bases and J by 0 bases, with 17 bases between them. Germline V gene sequence: CDR1 MDHEN, CDR2 SYDVKM. For the CDR3, the DNA is TGTGCCAGCAGTTTAGAGTCCCTGCTGCTAGACTCTGGAAACACCATATATTTT. Amino acid sequence: CASSLESLLLDSGNTIYF.

The genes are TRBV28 and TRBJ2-5; D call uncertain. The germline V gene has CDR1 MDHEN and CDR2 SYDVKM. This CDR3 is built from 14 residues. The ends were cut back, 4 bases at V and 5 bases at J, with 14 bases in the middle. CDR3 nucleotide sequence: TGTGCCAGCAGTTCCGAGGTCCCACTGGAGACCCAGTACTTC. Encoded protein: CASSSEVPLETQYF.

V and J are TRBV20-1 and TRBJ2-5; D remains unclear. Trimming shortened V by 5 bases and J by 5 bases, and 9 bases separated the two germline ends. The CDR3 is 11 amino acids. CDR1 DFQATT and CDR2 SNEGSKA come from the germline V gene (reference sequence). The CDR3 nucleotides read TGCAGTGCTCAAAGTCTGGAGACCCAGTACTTC. This translates into CSAQSLETQYF.

In this sample, this clonotype turned up a few times. This rearrangement joins TRBV20-1 to TRBJ2-1; 7 bases fit TRBD2. CDR1 is DFQATT and CDR2 is SNEGSKA in the germline V gene (reference sequence). The CDR3 has 15 amino acids. Trimming took 0 bases from V and 6 from J; bases not matched to a gene: 8. The chain's CDR3 is CSARDLRESGNEQFF. CDR3 DNA sequence: TGCAGTGCTAGAGATCTGCGGGAGTCGGGCAATGAGCAGTTCTTC.

The chain is built from TRBV6-1 and TRBJ2-1; 8 positions agree with TRBD1. Germline CDR1 and CDR2: MNHNS and SASEGT. This CDR3 is built from 15 residues. The V segment lost 6 bases and the J segment 7 bases; nucleotides outside the gene matches: 11. DNA for the CDR3: TGTGCCAGCAGAACCCGGACAGGGAAGCAGAATGAGCAGTTCTTC. It encodes CASRTRTGKQNEQFF.

The rearrangement links TRBV5-1 to TRBJ2-1; 7 bases map to TRBD2. Per germline, CDR1 SGHRS and CDR2 YFSETQ. V lost 1 base to trimming and J lost 0 bases; unmatched junction nucleotides: 4. The CDR3 consists of 16 residues. The DNA for the CDR3 is TGCGCCAGCAGCTTGTTAGGCGGGGGCTCCTACAATGAGCAGTTCTTC. Amino acids: CASSLLGGGSYNEQFF. Supplemented by reference TRBV5-1 and TRBJ2-1, the full variable domain reads KAGVTQTPRYLIKTRGQQVTLSCSPISGHRSVSWYQQTPGQGLQFLFEYFSETQRNKGNFPGRFSGRQFSNSRSEMNVSTLELGDSALYLCASSLLGGGSYNEQFFGPGTRLTVL.

There are a few counts of this clonotype. The chain recombines TRBV12-3 or TRBV12-4 with TRBJ2-3; D unclear. Between the trimmed V and J ends, which lost 6 bases and 4 bases, there was a span of 5 bases. This CDR3 has 11 residues. CDR3 coding DNA: TGTGCCAGCAGCGGCGCAGATACGCAGTATTTT. This gives the protein CASSGADTQYF.

As regards this clonotype: A much larger clone differs by one base, so this may be a read error. The chain combines TRBV9 with TRBJ2-2; D possibly corresponds to TRBD2 (5 bases). Germline-derived CDR1 and CDR2 are SGDLS and YYNGEE. The CDR3 has 14 residues. CDR3 bases: TGTGCCAGCAGCCGATATTCGGATACCGGGGAGCCGTTTTTT. Its translation: CASSRYSDTGEPFF.

The V call is TRBV12-3 or TRBV12-4, the J call TRBJ1-3, with D possibly TRBD1 on 6 matching bases. Between the trimmed V and J ends, which lost 7 bases and 0 bases, there was a span of 16 bases. This CDR3 is 16 amino acids long. CDR3 residues: CASTQKGHHSGNTIYF. CDR3 nucleotide sequence: TGTGCCAGCACCCAAAAGGGACACCACTCTGGAAACACCATATATTTT.

V gene TRBV5-1 combines with J gene TRBJ1-1, with D tentatively TRBD1 (5 bases). V was trimmed by 0 bases and J by 9 bases, leaving 18 bases between them. CDR3 length: 15 amino acids. Germline loops: CDR1 SGHRS, CDR2 YFSETQ. CDR3 bases: TGCGCCAGCAGCTTGGGGGCGGGAGGGACGCCGAAAGCTTTCTTT. Its translation: CASSLGAGGTPKAFF.

This clonotype was detected once. The gene calls are TRBV29-1 and TRBJ2-6; TRBD2 might be the D (5 bases). Looked up from germline, CDR1 is SQVTM and CDR2 is ANQGSEA. V was trimmed by 6 bases and J by 0 bases, leaving 12 bases between them. The CDR3 runs to 15 residues. The CDR3 is CSVREGSSGANVLTF. The CDR3, as DNA: TGCAGCGTGCGAGAGGGCAGCTCTGGGGCCAACGTCCTGACTTTC.

The rearrangement links TRBV7-2 to TRBJ1-2; 8 nucleotides line up with TRBD1. J was trimmed by 4 bases and V by 6 bases; bases with no gene match: 4. CDR1 is SGHTA and CDR2 is FQGNSA in the germline V gene. CDR3 length equals 13 residues. This CDR3 reads CASREDRVYGYTF. The DNA of the CDR3 is TGTGCCAGCAGAGAGGACAGGGTCTATGGCTACACCTTC.

V and J are TRBV20-1 and TRBJ2-1; D may be TRBD1 (6 bases). The CDR3 totals 15 residues. Germline V gene lookup returns CDR1 DFQATT and CDR2 SNEGSKA (reference sequence). V was cut by 4 bases and J by 5 bases, with 18 bases left in between. The CDR3 DNA sequence: TGCAGTGCTACCCCAACAGGGCCCGACGACAATGAGCAGTTCTTC. Translated, it gives CSATPTGPDDNEQFF.

The rearrangement joins TRBV27 to TRBJ2-1; D gene ambiguous. Deletions cut 6 bases from V and 2 bases from J, with 11 bases between. Germline CDR1 reads MNHEY; CDR2 reads SMNVEV (reference sequence). The CDR3 contains 14 residues. Written as DNA, the CDR3 is TGTGCCAGCAGCCTGGGTCTGACCTACAATGAGCAGTTCTTC. It codes for CASSLGLTYNEQFF.

There are many counts of this clonotype. The chain uses TRBV25-1 and TRBJ1-2, with D uncertain. Germline V lookup: CDR1 MGHDK, CDR2 SYGVNS. The germline V and J ends were trimmed by 8 bases and 8 bases, with 15 bases remaining between them. This CDR3 is 12 amino acids long. The CDR3 sequence is CASVAPGSGYTF. The CDR3 DNA is TGTGCCAGCGTTGCACCGGGGAGCGGCTACACCTTC.

The rearrangement uses TRBV4-2 and TRBJ1-2, with D hard to call. The CDR3 has 14 amino acids. Germline CDR1 and CDR2: LGHNA and YNFKEQ. Between the trimmed V and J ends, which lost 2 bases and 3 bases, there was a span of 10 bases. The CDR3 here is CASSQPGRDYGYTF. The CDR3 DNA reads TGTGCCAGCAGCCAACCGGGCCGGGACTATGGCTACACCTTC.